The sequence of this T cell receptor (beta chain) was determined in a study of vaccination and CD4 T cells after COVID-19. At the level of the study: Six males and four females constituted the convalescent cohort, two of whom were Hispanic.

A note on this clonotype: Its antigen is not known.

Trimming removed 4 bases at V and 4 bases at J, with 8 bases between. In germline, CDR1 is GTSNPN, CDR2 SVGIG (reference sequence). This CDR3 contains 13 residues. With the Oncomine TCR Beta short-read assay, DNA from cultured CD4+ T cells was sequenced. One entry per CDR3 protein results from TCRdb running MiXCR on the PCR reads. The profile shows nearly 15,000 distinct CDR3 sequences, about 48% of them singletons. Treatment specified: approximately 9-day PBMC culture with coronavirus spike peptide pools or control peptides (ViraFEST assay). Each of days 3 and 7 saw half the medium replaced by fresh IL-2 medium.

The sample here was CD4+ T cells from blood, cultured in vitro, taken before SARS-CoV-2 vaccination. The chain joins TRBV30 to TRBJ1-6, with D perhaps matching TRBD1 (6 bases). This clonotype was obtained from a human donor who had recovered from COVID-19. The CDR3 nucleotides read TGTGCCTGGACAGGACAGTATAATTCACCCCTCCACTTT. Translated, it gives CAWTGQYNSPLHF.